This note documents a single TCR beta chain sequence. This clonotype came up many times. Its antigen is not yet known. No base quality information exists; no much larger clone differs at one position. Receptor libraries were prepared by PCR. Sequencing was carried out with an Illumina HiSeq 2500. Molecular barcoding was employed in the preparation of TCR libraries, with unique molecular identifiers being used to normalize TCRbeta repertoire quantification. In-frame beta chains were kept once TCRdb had trimmed the public reads at Q25 with fastp and called clones with MiXCR. Duplicate CDR3 protein sequences are folded into a single record with the most common DNA and genes. The sample table holds approximately 490,000 distinct CDR3 sequences, of which around 12% were seen once. The ten most abundant clones make up around 6% of the sample. These data originate in a study of T-cell reconstitution after alpha-beta-depleted transplantation in children listed by TCRdb under 2016. Turning to the overall study: T-cell immune reconstitution after TCRalphabeta/CD19-depleted allogeneic hematopoietic cell transplantation in children was quantitatively tracked in the study by means of TCR repertoire profiling.

The sequence was collected from a human donor who donated a stem cell graft to a child with combined immunodeficiency. This specimen consisted of PBMCs from the stem cell graft donor, obtained from the stem cell graft.

CDR3 reads: CASSFGTGNEAFF. The bases read TGTGCCAGCAGTTTCGGGACGGGGAATGAAGCTTTCTTT. The V gene is TRBV6-5 and the J gene is TRBJ1-1; a tentative D call is TRBD1 (5 bases match). For CDR1 and CDR2, the germline V gene lists MNHEY and SVGAGI. The CDR3 spans 13 residues, from the cysteine through the phenylalanine. Of all the DNA, just the CDR3 is kept, 39 bases in frame from base 1. Trimming removed 4 bases from V and 7 bases from J, leaving 13 bases between the germline ends.